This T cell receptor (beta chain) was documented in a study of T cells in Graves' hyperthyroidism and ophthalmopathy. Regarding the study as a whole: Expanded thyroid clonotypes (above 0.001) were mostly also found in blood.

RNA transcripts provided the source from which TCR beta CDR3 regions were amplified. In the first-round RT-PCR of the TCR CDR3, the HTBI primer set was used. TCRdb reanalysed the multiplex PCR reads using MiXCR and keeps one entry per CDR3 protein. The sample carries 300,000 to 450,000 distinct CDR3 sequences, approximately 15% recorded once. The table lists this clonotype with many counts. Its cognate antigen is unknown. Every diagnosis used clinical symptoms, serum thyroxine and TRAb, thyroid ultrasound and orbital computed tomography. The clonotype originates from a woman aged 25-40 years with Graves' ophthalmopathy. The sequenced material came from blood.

The CDR3 DNA sequence: TGTGCTAGTGGTTTGGTAGTGTCCGTGAATACAGATACGCAGTATTTT. This sequence encodes CASGLVVSVNTDTQYF. This chain joins TRBV12-5 and TRBJ2-3; D is ambiguous. V lost 0 bases, J lost 3 bases, and 13 bases lay in between. The CDR3 is 16 amino acids. CDR1 is LGHNT and CDR2 is FRNRAP in the germline V gene.